The 11 T cell receptor beta chains below come from one sample, sequenced in a study of vaccination effects on CD4 cells after COVID-19 (dated by TCRdb to 2021 to 2024). The antigens for these receptors are not known. The ViraFEST assay stimulated PBMC with viral peptide pools and then used TCR sequencing to identify antigen-specific CD4+ T cell clonotypes by expansion. After 10 days of culture, CD4+ T cells were isolated with the EasySep CD4+ T cell isolation kit. Two doses of either the BNT162b2 or the mRNA-1273 mRNA SARS-CoV-2 vaccine were administered to participants. The method was the immunoSEQ multiplex PCR assay. The table was pulled from immuneACCESS by TCRdb, which kept in-frame rearrangements only. Such tables lose some clones; where checked, under half of the loss comes from unresolved V genes, and the rest has no known cause. The sample table contains tens of thousands of clones; only one count was recorded for 75% to 85% of them. The ten largest clones take up approximately 1.2% of the sample.

This material consisted of CD4+ T cells from PBMCs cultured with HCoV-229E spike peptides, taken after COVID-19 vaccination. The cell subset or site label on this specimen signifies: HCoV-229E spike overlapping peptide pool stimulation. These receptors were taken from a human donor who received a COVID-19 vaccine.

This rearrangement joins TRBV5-1 to TRBJ1-4; 8 bases are a match to TRBD1. The germline V gene has CDR1 SGHRS and CDR2 YFSETQ. The V gene end was trimmed by 4 bases and the J gene end by 3 bases; junction bases not matched to a gene: 11. The CDR3 totals 17 residues. CDR3 nucleotide sequence: TGCGCCAGCAGCACCACAGGGGGAGTTCTTTCTAATGAAAAACTGTTTTTT. It encodes CASSTTGGVLSNEKLFF.

For the CDR3, the DNA is TGCGCCAGCAGCTTAACCAGGGGACTAGGTGAAGAGACCCAGTACTTC. Protein sequence: CASSLTRGLGEETQYF. V usage is TRBV5-1 and J usage is TRBJ2-5; 8 bases match TRBD2. The CDR3 runs to 16 residues. The ends lost 2 bases at V and 3 bases at J; junction bases unmatched: 9. The germline V gene has CDR1 SGHRS and CDR2 YFSETQ.

The chain carries TRBV2 and TRBJ2-7; tentative D call: TRBD2 (7 bases). The CDR3 has 14 amino acids. Germline-derived CDR1 and CDR2 are SNHLY and FYNNEI. V dropped 7 bases and J dropped 6 bases, with 19 bases sitting between them. This CDR3 reads CASNLQGRVSEQYV. CDR3 nucleotides: TGTGCCAGCAATCTGCAGGGGAGGGTATCCGAGCAGTACGTC.

The V and J genes are TRBV19 and TRBJ2-3; TRBD2 might be the D (5 bases). V was cut by 2 bases and J by 3 bases, with 12 bases left in between. From germline, CDR1 is LNHDA and CDR2 SQIVND (reference sequence). This CDR3 comprises 15 residues. CDR3 nucleotides: TGTGCCAGTAGTATATTTGTGAGAGGGACAGATACGCAGTATTTT. It translates to CASSIFVRGTDTQYF. Based on the CDR3 plus reference TRBV19 and TRBJ2-3, the full variable domain is DGGITQSPKYLFRKEGQNVTLSCEQNLNHDAMYWYRQDPGQGLRLIYYSQIVNDFQKGDIAEGYSVSREKKESFPLTVTSAQKNPTAFYLCASSIFVRGTDTQYFGPGTRLTVL.

The rearrangement links TRBV10-2 to TRBJ2-3; 8 bases are a match to TRBD2. CDR3 size: 14 residues. V lost 3 bases to trimming and J lost 3 bases; unmatched junction nucleotides: 2. CDR1 is WSHSY and CDR2 is SAAADI in the germline V gene. As DNA, the CDR3 is TGCGCCAGCAGTGATGCGGGGGGAACAGATACGCAGTATTTT. As protein: CASSDAGGTDTQYF.

This chain connects TRBV19 to TRBJ1-2; D gene unclear. V lost 5 bases to trimming and J lost 5 bases, with 9 bases between them. This CDR3 spans 12 amino acids. The germline V gene has CDR1 LNHDA and CDR2 SQIVND (reference sequence). Written as DNA, the CDR3 is TGTGCCAGTAGTCCGCCGGGGTATGGCTACACCTTC. As protein: CASSPPGYGYTF.

The rearrangement joins TRBV7-2 to TRBJ2-3; 7 bases line up with TRBD1. V gave up 4 bases and J gave up 6 bases; unmatched junction bases: 7. CDR3 length equals 14 residues. CDR1 SGHTA and CDR2 FQGNSA come from the germline V gene. CDR3 sequence: CASSWFGDSDTQYF. The CDR3, as DNA: TGTGCCAGCAGCTGGTTCGGGGACAGTGATACGCAGTATTTT. Variable domain in full (rest from reference TRBV7-2 and TRBJ2-3): GAGVSQSPSNKVTEKGKDVELRCDPISGHTALYWYRQSLGQGLEFLIYFQGNSAPDKSGLPSDRFSAERTGGSVSTLTIQRTQQEDSAVYLCASSWFGDSDTQYFGPGTRLTVL.

This clone was recorded once. The chain combines TRBV19 with TRBJ1-3, with D uncertain. Germline V CDR1 and CDR2: LNHDA, SQIVND (reference sequence). The CDR3 spans 16 residues. Between the trimmed V and J ends, which lost 5 bases and 1 base, there was a span of 15 bases. The CDR3 DNA is TGTGCCAGTAGTCCAACACAGTATTTTTCTGGAAACACCATATATTTT. Protein sequence: CASSPTQYFSGNTIYF.

This clone is a singleton in its sample. V is TRBV6-5 and J is TRBJ1-2; a weak D match, TRBD1 (5 bases). Per germline, CDR1 MNHEY and CDR2 SVGAGI. V was pared by 0 bases and J by 2 bases, with 10 bases between. This CDR3 region has 15 residues. The CDR3 spells CASSYSGLGNYGYTF. The CDR3 coding sequence is TGTGCCAGCAGTTACTCGGGGCTGGGGAACTATGGCTACACCTTC.

The V gene is TRBV19, the J gene TRBJ1-1, with D hard to call. CDR1 and CDR2 from the germline V gene are LNHDA and SQIVND (reference sequence). The CDR3 runs to 12 residues. Trimming shortened V by 4 bases and J by 0 bases, and 3 bases separated the two germline ends. The CDR3 loop is CASSNVNTEAFF. In nucleotides, the CDR3 is TGTGCCAGTAGTAATGTGAACACTGAAGCTTTCTTT.

The chain employs TRBV21-1 and TRBJ1-5. TRBV21-1 is shown as a pseudogene. The CDR3 length is 15 residues. CDR3 loop: CASSKGIKPNQPQHF. In nucleotides, the CDR3 is TGTGCCAGCAGCAAAGGGATAAAACCCAATCAGCCCCAGCATTTT.